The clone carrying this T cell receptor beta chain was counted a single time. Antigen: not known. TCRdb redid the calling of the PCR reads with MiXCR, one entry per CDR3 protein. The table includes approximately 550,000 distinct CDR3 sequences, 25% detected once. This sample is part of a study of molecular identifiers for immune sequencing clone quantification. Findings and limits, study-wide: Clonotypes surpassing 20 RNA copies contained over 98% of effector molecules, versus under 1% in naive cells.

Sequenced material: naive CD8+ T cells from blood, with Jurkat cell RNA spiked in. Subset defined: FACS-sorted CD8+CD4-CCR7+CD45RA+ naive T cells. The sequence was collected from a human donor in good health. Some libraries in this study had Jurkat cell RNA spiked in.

The CDR3: CASSLTRATNTEAFF. The CDR3 DNA is TGTGCCAGCAGTTTAACAAGGGCTACGAACACTGAAGCTTTCTTT. The rearrangement links TRBV27 to TRBJ1-1, with unresolved D. Trimming took off 2 bases at V and 1 base at J, with 11 bases between the two ends. CDR1 and CDR2 (germline): MNHEY, SMNVEV (reference sequence). This CDR3 has 15 amino acids.